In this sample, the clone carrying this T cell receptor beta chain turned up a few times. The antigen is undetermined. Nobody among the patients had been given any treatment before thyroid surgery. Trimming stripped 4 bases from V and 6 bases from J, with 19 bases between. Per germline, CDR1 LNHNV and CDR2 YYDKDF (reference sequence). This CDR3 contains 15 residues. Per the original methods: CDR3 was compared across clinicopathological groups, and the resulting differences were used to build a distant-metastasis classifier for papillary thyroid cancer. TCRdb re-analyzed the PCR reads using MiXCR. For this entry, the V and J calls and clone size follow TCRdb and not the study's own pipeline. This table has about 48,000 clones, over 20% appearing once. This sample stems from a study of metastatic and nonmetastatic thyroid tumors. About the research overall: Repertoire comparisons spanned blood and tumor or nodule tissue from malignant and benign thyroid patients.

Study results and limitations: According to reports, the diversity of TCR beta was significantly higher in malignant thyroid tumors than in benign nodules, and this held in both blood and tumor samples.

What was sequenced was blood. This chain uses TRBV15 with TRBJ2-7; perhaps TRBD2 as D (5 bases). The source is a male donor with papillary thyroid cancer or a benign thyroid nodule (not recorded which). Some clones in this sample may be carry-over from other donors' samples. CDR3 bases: TGTGCCACCAGCACAGATCGTACTAGGGCAGGCGAGCAGTACTTC. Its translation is CATSTDRTRAGEQYF.